The clone carrying this TCR beta chain was observed many times. The antigen is not known. The entry originates in a study of T-cell memory formation after mild COVID-19. Overall study results and limits: Clones shrinking from day 15 to 85 showed even CD4/CD8 mixes; later expanders tilted CD4+.

Amplification by 5'RACE using constant-segment primers produced TCR alpha and TCR beta cDNA libraries that carried sample barcodes and UMIs. Via MiXCR, TCRdb re-called the 5' RACE reads, giving one row per CDR3 protein. This sample has tens of thousands of distinct CDR3 sequences, with roughly 12% found just once. Germline lookup yields CDR1 SGHRS and CDR2 YFSETQ. V was pared by 0 bases and J by 3 bases, with 0 bases of the junction left unmatched. The CDR3 length is 14 residues. Sequencing used PBMCs or a T cell subset sorted from them (not recorded which). The TCR comes from a young man who had mild COVID-19 (a few samples of this study predate the infection). Cell type and time point are not known. The V gene is TRBV5-1, the J gene TRBJ2-5; 9 nucleotides align to TRBD2. The CDR3 sequence is CASSLASGEETQYF. Here the CDR3 DNA reads TGCGCCAGCAGCTTGGCTAGCGGGGAAGAGACCCAGTACTTC.